This T cell receptor (beta chain) originates from a study of beta chain features in type 1 diabetes. Study background: Across all samples, about 110,000,000 sorted cells were examined. General study results and limits: Cells with high TCR expression could be over-represented by cDNA sequencing. People with Type 1 diabetes carried modestly yet significantly shorter TCRB CDR3s in all four CD4+ subsets. Patients with type 1 diabetes carried fewer insertions and had more deletions at their VDJ junctions.

Reverse transcription of all isolated RNA meant that expressed TCRB transcripts were sequenced. This table comes from immunoSEQ multiplex PCR, and its TCRdb copy is limited to in-frame clones, with some not included. This sample has approximately 100,000 clones, with roughly 28% found just once. The germline V gene has CDR1 KGHSH and CDR2 LQKENI. The length of the CDR3 is 17 residues. V trimming: 2 bases; J trimming: 2 bases; junction bases outside the gene matches: 11. This clone was detected only a few times. Its antigen is not known. Via the markers CD45RO/CCR7/CD25/CD127/CD95/CD27, stem cell-like memory, regulatory, central memory and naive CD4+ cells were sorted.

This TCR was recovered from a young woman with type 1 diabetes. This chain links TRBV18 with TRBJ1-2, with TRBD1 matching over 7 bases. Sequenced sample: central memory CD4+ T cells from blood. CDR3 sequence reads: CASSPSIEGASNYGYTF. The CDR3 DNA is TGTGCCAGCTCACCAAGTATTGAGGGGGCGAGCAACTATGGCTACACCTTC.